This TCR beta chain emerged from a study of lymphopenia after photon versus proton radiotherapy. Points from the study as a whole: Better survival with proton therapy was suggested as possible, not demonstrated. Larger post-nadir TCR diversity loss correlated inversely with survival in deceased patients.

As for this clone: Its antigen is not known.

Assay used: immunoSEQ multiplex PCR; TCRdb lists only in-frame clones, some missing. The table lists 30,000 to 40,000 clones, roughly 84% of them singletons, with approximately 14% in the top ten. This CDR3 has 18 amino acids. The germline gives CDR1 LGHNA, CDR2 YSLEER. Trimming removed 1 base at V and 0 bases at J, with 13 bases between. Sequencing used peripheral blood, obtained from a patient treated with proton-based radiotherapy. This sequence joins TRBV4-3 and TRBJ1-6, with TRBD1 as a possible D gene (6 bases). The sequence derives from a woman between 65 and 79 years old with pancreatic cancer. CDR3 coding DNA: TGCGCCAGCAGCCAAGCTGTCAACAGGGTCTCCTATAATTCACCCCTCCACTTT. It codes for CASSQAVNRVSYNSPLHF.